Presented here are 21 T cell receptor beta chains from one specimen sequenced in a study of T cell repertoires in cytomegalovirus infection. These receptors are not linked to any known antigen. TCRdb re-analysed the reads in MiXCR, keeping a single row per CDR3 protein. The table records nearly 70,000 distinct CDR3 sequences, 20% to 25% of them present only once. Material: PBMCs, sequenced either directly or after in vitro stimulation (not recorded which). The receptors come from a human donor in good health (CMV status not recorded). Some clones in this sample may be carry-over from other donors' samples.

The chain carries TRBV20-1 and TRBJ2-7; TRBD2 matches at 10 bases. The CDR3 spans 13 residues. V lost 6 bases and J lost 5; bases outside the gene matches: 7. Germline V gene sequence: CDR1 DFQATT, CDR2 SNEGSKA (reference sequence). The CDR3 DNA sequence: TGCAGTGCCTTAGCGGGAGGTAGCCACGAGCAGTACGTC. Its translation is CSALAGGSHEQYV.

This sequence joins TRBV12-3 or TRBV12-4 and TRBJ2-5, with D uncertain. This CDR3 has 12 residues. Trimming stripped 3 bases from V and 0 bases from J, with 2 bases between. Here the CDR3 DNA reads TGTGCCAGCAGTTTCGACCAAGAGACCCAGTACTTC. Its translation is CASSFDQETQYF.

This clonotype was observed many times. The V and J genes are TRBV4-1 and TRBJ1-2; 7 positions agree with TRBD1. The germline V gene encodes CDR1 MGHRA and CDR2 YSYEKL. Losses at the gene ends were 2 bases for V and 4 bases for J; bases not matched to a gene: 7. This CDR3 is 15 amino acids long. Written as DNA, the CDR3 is TGCGCCAGCAGCCAAACTACAGGGGCAGGCTATGGCTACACCTTC. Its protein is CASSQTTGAGYGYTF.

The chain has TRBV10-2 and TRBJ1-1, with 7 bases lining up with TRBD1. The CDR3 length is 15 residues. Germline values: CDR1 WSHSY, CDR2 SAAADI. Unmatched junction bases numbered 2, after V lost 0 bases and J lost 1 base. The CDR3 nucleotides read TGCGCCAGCAGTGAGTCGGGACAGCCGAACACTGAAGCTTTCTTT. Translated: CASSESGQPNTEAFF.

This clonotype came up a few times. The CDR3 nucleotides are TGTGCCAGTAGTGAAAGACAGGGAAGCTATGGCTACACCTTC. Protein product: CASSERQGSYGYTF. The chain employs TRBV19 and TRBJ1-2, with TRBD1 identical over 7 bases. The V gene end was trimmed by 5 bases and the J gene end by 4 bases; junction bases not matched to a gene: 7. The CDR3 has 14 residues. Germline CDR1 reads LNHDA; CDR2 reads SQIVND (reference sequence).

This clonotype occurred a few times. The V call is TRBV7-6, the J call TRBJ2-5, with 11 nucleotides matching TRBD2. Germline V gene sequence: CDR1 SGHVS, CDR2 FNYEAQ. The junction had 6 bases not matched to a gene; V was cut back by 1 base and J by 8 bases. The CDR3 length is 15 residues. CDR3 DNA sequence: TGTGCCAGCAGCTTAGGACTAGCGGGGCCATTTACCCAGTACTTC. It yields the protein CASSLGLAGPFTQYF.

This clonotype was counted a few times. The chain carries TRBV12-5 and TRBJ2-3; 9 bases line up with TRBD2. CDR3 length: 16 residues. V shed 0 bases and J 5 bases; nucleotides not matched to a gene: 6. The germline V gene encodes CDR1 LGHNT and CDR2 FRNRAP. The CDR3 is CASGLVLAGAVDTQYF. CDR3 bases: TGTGCTAGTGGTTTGGTATTAGCGGGAGCGGTAGATACGCAGTATTTT.

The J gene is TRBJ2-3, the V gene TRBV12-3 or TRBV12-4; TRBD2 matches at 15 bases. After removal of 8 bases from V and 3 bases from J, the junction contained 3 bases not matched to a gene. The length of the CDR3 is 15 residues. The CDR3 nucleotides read TGTGCCAGCGGACTAGCGGGAGGGTCTACAGATACGCAGTATTTT. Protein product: CASGLAGGSTDTQYF.

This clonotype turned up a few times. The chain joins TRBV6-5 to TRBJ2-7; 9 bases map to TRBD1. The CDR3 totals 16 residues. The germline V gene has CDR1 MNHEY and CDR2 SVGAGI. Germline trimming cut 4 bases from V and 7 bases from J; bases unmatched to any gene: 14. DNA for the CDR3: TGTGCCAGCAGTTCCCAAGGACAGGGGCTACTTAGAGAGCAGTACGTC. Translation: CASSSQGQGLLREQYV.

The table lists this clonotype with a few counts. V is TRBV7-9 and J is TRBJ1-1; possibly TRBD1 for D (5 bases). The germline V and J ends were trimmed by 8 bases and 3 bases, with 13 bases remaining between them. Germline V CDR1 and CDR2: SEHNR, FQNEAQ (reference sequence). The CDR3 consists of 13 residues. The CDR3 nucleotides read TGTGCCAGCGTGCAGGGCTGGGACACTGAAGCTTTCTTT. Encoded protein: CASVQGWDTEAFF.

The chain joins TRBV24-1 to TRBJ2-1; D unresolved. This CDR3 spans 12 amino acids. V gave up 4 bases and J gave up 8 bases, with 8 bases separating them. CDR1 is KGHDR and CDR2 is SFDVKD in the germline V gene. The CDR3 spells CATSDLRYEQFF. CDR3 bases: TGTGCCACCAGTGACCTTCGTTATGAGCAGTTCTTC.

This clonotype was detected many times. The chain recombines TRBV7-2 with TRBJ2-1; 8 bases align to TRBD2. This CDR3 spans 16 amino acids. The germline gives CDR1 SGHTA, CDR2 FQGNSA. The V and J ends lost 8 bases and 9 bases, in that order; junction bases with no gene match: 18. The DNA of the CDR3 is TGTGCCAGCTTGGAGCGGGCGCGGGGGGCTAGCGGTGAGCAGTTCTTC. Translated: CASLERARGASGEQFF.

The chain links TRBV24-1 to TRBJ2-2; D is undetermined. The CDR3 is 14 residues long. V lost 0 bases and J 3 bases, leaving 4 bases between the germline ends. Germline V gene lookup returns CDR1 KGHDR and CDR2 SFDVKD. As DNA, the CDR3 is TGTGCCACCAGTGATTTGACTGACACCGGGGAGCTGTTTTTT. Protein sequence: CATSDLTDTGELFF.

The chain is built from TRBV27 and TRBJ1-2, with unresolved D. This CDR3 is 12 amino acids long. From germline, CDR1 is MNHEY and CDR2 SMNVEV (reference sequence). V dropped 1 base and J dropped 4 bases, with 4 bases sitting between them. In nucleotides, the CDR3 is TGTGCCAGCAGTTTATATGGCTATGGCTACACCTTC. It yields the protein CASSLYGYGYTF.

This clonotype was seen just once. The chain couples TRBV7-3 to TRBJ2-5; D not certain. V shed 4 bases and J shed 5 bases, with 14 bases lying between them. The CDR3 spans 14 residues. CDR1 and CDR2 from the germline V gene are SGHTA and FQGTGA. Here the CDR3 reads CASSSQFGAETQYF. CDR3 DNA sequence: TGTGCCAGCAGCTCGCAATTTGGTGCTGAGACCCAGTACTTC.

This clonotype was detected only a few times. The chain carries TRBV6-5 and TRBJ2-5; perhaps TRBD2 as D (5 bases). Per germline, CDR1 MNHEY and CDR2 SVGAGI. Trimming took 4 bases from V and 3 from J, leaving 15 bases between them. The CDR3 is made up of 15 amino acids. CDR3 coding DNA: TGTGCCAGCAGTTCGCCAAGCGGCAAAGAAGAGACCCAGTACTTC. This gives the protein CASSSPSGKEETQYF.

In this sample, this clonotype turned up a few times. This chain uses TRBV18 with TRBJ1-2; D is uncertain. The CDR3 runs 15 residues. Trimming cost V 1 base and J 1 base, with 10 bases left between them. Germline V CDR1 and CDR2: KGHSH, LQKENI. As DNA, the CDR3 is TGTGCCAGCTCACCACAGGATCCCCTTAACTATGGCTACACCTTC. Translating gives CASSPQDPLNYGYTF.

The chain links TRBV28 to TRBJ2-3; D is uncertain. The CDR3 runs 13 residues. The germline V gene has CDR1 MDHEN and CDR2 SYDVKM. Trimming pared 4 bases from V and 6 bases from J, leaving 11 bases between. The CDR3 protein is CASSYGAVDTQYF. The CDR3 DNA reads TGTGCCAGCAGTTACGGAGCAGTGGATACGCAGTATTTT.

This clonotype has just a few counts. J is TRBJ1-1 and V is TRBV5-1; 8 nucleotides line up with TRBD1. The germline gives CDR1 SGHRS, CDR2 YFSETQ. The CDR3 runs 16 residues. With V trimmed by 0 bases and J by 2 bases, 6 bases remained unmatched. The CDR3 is CASSLGGDRGNTEAFF. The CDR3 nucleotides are TGCGCCAGCAGCTTGGGTGGAGACAGGGGTAACACTGAAGCTTTCTTT.

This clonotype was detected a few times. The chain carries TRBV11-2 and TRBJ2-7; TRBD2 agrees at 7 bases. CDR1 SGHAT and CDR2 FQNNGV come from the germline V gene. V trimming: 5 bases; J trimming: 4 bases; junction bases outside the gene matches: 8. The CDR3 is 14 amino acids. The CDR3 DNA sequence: TGTGCCAGCAGCCTGGCGGGAGCCTTTTACGAGCAGTACGTC. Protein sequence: CASSLAGAFYEQYV.

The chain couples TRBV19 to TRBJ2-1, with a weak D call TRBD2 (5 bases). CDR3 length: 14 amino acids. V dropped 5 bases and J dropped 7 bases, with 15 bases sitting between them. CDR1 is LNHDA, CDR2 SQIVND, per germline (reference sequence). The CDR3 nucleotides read TGTGCCAGTAGTGAGGAGACTATTATTAATGAGCAGTTCTTC. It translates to CASSEETIINEQFF.